These 3 T cell receptor beta chains were all obtained from the same sample, sequenced in a study of T cell clonality in common variable immunodeficiency. General observations from the study: Reportedly, TCR beta sequences from common variable immunodeficiency showed fewer deletions and N-nucleotide insertions.

These receptors have no known antigen. This table comes from immunoSEQ multiplex PCR, and its TCRdb copy is limited to in-frame clones, with some not included. The sample holds over 20,000 clones, and no clone turns up only once. Sequencing was done on a sample of peripheral blood mononuclear cells. The receptors here all came from a human donor with common variable immunodeficiency.

This clone was picked up a small number of times. The read halts 3 residues ahead of the CDR3 end, with the missing end drawn from the germline J gene. V and J are TRBV30 and TRBJ1-6; tentatively, D is TRBD1 (5 bases). The V end was cut by 3 bases, the J end by 10 bases, with 13 bases between. CDR1 is GTSNPN and CDR2 is SVGIG in the germline V gene (reference sequence). The CDR3 spans 13 residues. The CDR3 DNA, read in part, is TGTGCCTGGAGAGGCGGGGGTAAGTCACCC. This sequence encodes CAWRGGGKSP. The whole CDR3 protein is CAWRGGGKSPLHF.

For this clone: Sequencing ends 3 residues short of the CDR3 end; the germline J gene provides the rest. V usage is TRBV2 and J usage is TRBJ1-5; D gene unclear. The CDR3 runs to 17 residues. The V gene lost 9 bases and the J gene lost 4 bases, with 25 bases spanning the gap. Looked up from germline, CDR1 is SNHLY and CDR2 is FYNNEI. CDR3 sequence: CASSQPRGEGRNQPQHF. CDR3 DNA (partial): TGTGCCAGTTCACAACCTCGCGGGGAAGGGAGAAATCAGCCC. Combining the CDR3 with reference TRBV2 and TRBJ1-5 gives the whole variable domain EPEVTQTPSHQVTQMGQEVILRCVPISNHLYFYWYRQILGQKVEFLVSFYNNEISEKSEIFDDQFSVERPDGSNFTLKIRSTKLEDSAMYFCASSQPRGEGRNQPQHFGDGTRLSIL.

In this sample, this clone turned up many times. The CDR3 goes on 3 residues after the read ends, and that part is filled in from the germline J gene. The chain employs TRBV6-4 and TRBJ2-1; a weak D match, TRBD2 (5 bases). Germline V gives CDR1 MRHNA, CDR2 SNTAGT. The CDR3 is 14 amino acids. V lost 4 bases, J lost 0 bases, and 7 bases lay in between. CDR3 amino acids: CASSAEGSYNEQFF. The part of the CDR3 DNA that was read is TGTGCCAGCAGTGCTGAGGGCTCCTACAATGAG.